The clone carrying this T cell receptor beta chain has at least ten counts. Its cognate antigen is unknown. Described time point: newly diagnosed GD, antithyroid drugs for less than 3 months. The TCR library was made from RNA that had been extracted from PBMCs in TRIzol. The data belong to a study of regulatory T cells in long-lasting Graves disease. Across the study: Newly diagnosed Graves' patients had taken antithyroid drugs under 3 months.

This CDR3 has 11 residues. CDR1 and CDR2 from the germline V gene are SNHLY and FYNNEI. Trimming took 6 bases from V and 4 from J, leaving 5 bases between them. HTBI primers from iRepertoire and Arm-PCR of CDR3 regions yielded the TCR beta libraries. TCRdb independently ran MiXCR on the multiplex PCR reads; one entry per CDR3 protein. The table shows roughly 410,000 distinct CDR3 sequences, with about 15% occurring only once. Study-level results: Persistent patients had a count of shared public clonotypes (approximately 3,000) that exceeded that of new patients (approximately 1,000).

These same records also appear under a second study, on T cells in Graves' hyperthyroidism and ophthalmopathy.

Sequencing was performed on peripheral blood mononuclear cells (PBMCs), taken at new diagnosis, from a patient treated with antithyroid drugs. This chain joins TRBV2 and TRBJ2-3, with D perhaps matching TRBD1 or TRBD2 (5 bases each). This sequence was found in a woman aged 40 to 50 with Graves disease. Here the CDR3 reads CASRGADTQYF. Here the CDR3 DNA reads TGTGCCAGCAGGGGGGCAGATACGCAGTATTTT.